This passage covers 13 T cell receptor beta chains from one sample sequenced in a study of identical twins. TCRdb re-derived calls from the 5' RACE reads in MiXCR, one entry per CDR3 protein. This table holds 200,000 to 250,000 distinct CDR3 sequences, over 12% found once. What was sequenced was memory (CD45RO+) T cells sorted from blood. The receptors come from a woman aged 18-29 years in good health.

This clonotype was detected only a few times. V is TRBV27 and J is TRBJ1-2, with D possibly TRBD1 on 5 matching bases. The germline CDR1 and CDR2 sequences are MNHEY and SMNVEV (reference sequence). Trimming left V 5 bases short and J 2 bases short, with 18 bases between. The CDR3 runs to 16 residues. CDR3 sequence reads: CASSIGTGGSNYGYTF. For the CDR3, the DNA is TGTGCCAGCAGTATCGGGACGGGTGGGTCAAACTATGGCTACACCTTC.

The CDR3 region has the DNA TGTGCCAGCAGCCAAGGGACTAGCGGGAATCGGGAGCAGTACTTC. This codes for CASSQGTSGNREQYF. This chain joins TRBV3-1 and TRBJ2-7; TRBD2 matches at 12 bases. The CDR3 runs 15 residues. Unmatched junction bases numbered 5, after V lost 1 base and J lost 7 bases. From germline, CDR1 is LGHDT and CDR2 YNNKEL (reference sequence).

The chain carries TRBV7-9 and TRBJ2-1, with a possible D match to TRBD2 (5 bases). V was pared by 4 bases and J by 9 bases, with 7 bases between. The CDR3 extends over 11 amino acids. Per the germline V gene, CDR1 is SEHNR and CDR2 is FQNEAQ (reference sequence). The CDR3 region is CASSSGSEQFF. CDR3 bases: TGTGCCAGCAGCTCTGGGAGTGAGCAGTTCTTC.

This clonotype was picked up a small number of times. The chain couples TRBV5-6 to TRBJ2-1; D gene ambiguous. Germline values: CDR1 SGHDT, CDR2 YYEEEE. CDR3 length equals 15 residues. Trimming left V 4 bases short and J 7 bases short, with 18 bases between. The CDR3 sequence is CASSPRVSDANEQFF. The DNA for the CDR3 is TGTGCCAGCAGCCCCCGTGTGTCTGACGCAAATGAGCAGTTCTTC. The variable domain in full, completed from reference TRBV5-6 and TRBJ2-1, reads DAGVTQSPTHLIKTRGQQVTLRCSPKSGHDTVSWYQQALGQGPQFIFQYYEEEERQRGNFPDRFSGHQFPNYSSELNVNALLLGDSALYLCASSPRVSDANEQFFGPGTRLTVL.

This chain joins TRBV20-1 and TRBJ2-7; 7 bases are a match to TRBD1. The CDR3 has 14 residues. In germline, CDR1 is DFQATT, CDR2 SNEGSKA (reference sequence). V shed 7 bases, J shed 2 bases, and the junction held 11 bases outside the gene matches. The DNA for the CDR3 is TGCAGTGTCAGAACCCTTGACAGGGCCTACGAGCAGTACTTC. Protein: CSVRTLDRAYEQYF.

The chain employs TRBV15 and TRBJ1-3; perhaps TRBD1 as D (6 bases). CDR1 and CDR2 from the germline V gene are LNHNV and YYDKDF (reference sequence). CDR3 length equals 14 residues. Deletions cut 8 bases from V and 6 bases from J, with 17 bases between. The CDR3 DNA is TGTGCCACCGGTCTCCGGGACATTACAAACACCATATATTTT. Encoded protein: CATGLRDITNTIYF.

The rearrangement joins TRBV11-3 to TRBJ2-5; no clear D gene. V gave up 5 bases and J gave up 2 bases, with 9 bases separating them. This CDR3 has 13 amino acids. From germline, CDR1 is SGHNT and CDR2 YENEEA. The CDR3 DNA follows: TGTGCCAGCAGCCCAGTCGTTCAAGAGACCCAGTACTTC. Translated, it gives CASSPVVQETQYF.

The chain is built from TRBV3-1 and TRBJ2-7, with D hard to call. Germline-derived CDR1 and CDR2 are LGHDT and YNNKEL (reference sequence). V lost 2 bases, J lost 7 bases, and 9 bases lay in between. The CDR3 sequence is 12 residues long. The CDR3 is CASSQWFREQYF. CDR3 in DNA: TGTGCCAGCAGCCAATGGTTTAGGGAGCAGTACTTC.

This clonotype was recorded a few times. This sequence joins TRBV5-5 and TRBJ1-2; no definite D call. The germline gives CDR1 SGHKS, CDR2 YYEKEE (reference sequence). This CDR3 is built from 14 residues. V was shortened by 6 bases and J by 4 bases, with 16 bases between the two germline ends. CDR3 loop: CASTGRDVAYGYTF. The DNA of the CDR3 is TGTGCCAGCACCGGGAGAGACGTAGCCTATGGCTACACCTTC.

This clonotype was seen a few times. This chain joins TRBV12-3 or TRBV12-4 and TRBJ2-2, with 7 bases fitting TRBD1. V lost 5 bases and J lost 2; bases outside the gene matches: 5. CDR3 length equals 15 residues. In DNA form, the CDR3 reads TGTGCCAGCAGTAGAAGGGGGCGAAACACCGGGGAGCTGTTTTTT. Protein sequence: CASSRRGRNTGELFF.

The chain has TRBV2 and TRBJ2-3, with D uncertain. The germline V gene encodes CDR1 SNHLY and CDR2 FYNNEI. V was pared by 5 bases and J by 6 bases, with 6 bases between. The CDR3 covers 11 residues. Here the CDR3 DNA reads TGTGCCAGCAGTTCGAAGGATACGCAGTATTTT. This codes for CASSSKDTQYF.

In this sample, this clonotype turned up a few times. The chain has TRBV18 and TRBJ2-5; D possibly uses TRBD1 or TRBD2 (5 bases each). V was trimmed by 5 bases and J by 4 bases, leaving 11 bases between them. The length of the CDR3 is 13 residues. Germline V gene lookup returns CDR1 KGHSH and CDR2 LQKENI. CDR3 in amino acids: CASSMGPSETQYF. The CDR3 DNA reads TGTGCCAGCTCAATGGGACCGTCAGAGACCCAGTACTTC.

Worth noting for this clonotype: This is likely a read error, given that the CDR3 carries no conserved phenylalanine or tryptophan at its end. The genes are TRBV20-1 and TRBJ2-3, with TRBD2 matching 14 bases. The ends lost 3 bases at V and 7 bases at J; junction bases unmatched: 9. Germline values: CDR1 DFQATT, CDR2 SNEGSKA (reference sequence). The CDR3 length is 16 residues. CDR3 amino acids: CSARASGTSGRNTQYS. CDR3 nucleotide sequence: TGCAGTGCTAGGGCCTCCGGGACTAGCGGGAGAAATACGCAGTATTCT.